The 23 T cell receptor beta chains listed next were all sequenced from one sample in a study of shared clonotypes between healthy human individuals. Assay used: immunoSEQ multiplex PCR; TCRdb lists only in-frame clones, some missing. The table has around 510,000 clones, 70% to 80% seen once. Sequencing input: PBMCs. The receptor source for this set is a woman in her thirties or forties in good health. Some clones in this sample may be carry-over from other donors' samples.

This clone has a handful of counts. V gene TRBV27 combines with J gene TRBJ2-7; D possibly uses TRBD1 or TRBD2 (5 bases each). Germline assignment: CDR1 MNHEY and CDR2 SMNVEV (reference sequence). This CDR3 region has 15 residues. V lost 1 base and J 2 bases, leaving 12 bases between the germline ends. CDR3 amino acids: CASSLYGTQPYEQYF. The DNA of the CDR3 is TGTGCCAGCAGTTTATACGGGACCCAGCCCTACGAGCAGTACTTC.

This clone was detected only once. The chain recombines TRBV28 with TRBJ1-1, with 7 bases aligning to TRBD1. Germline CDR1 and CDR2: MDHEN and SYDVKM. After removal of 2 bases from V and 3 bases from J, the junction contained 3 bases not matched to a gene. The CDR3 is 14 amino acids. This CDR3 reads CASSLPTGYTEAFF. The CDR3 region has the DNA TGTGCCAGCAGTTTACCGACAGGGTACACTGAAGCTTTCTTT.

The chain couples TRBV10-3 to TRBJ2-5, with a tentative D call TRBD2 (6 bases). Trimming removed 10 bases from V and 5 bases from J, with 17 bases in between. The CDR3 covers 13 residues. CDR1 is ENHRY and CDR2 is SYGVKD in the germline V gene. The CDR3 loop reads CATLSGLGETQYF. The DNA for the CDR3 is TGTGCCACCCTTAGCGGATTAGGGGAGACCCAGTACTTC.

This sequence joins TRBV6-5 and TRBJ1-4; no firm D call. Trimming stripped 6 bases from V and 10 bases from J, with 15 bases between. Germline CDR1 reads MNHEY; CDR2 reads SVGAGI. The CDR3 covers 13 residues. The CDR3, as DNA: TGTGCCAGCAGGACGGGAGGTCTGGGAAAACTGTTTTTT. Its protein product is CASRTGGLGKLFF.

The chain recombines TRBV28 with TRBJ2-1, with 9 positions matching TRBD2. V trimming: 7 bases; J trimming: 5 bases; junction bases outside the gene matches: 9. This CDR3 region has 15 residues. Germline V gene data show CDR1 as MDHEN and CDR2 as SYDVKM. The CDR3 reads CASTFGTSLDNEQFF. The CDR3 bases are TGTGCCAGCACATTCGGGACTAGCCTCGACAATGAGCAGTTCTTC.

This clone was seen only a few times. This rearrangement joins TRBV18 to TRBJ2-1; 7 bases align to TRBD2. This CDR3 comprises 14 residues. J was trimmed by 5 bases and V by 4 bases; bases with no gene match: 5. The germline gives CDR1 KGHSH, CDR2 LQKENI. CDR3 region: CASSQTTSHNEQFF. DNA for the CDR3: TGTGCCAGCTCACAAACGACTAGCCACAATGAGCAGTTCTTC.

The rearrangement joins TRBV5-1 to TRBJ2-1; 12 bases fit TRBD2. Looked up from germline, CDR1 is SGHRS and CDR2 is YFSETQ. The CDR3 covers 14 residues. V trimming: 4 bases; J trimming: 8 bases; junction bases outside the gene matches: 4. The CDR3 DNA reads TGCGCCAGCAGCCCGACTAGCGGGAGTTATGAGCAGTTCTTC. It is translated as CASSPTSGSYEQFF.

CDR3 nucleotide sequence: TGTGCCAGCAGCGCCCCGGGGGTGGGGGAGACCCAGTACTTC. It yields the protein CASSAPGVGETQYF. The chain employs TRBV5-5 and TRBJ2-5; tentatively, D is TRBD2 (6 bases). The CDR3 is 14 residues long. Trimming took 4 bases from V and 5 from J, leaving 15 bases between them. CDR1 SGHKS and CDR2 YYEKEE come from the germline V gene (reference sequence).

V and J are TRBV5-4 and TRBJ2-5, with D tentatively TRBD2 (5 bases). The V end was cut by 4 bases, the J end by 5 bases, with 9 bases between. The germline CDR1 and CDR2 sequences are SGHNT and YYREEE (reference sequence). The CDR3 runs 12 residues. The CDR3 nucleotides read TGTGCCAGCAGCCGCCAGCGGGAGACCCAGTACTTC. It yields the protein CASSRQRETQYF.

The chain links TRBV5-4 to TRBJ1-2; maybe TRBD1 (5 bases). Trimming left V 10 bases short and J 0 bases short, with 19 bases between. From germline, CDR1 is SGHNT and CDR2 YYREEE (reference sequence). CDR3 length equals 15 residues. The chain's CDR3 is CAAGTRAGTNYGYTF. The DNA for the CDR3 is TGTGCCGCAGGCACCAGGGCAGGGACTAACTATGGCTACACCTTC.

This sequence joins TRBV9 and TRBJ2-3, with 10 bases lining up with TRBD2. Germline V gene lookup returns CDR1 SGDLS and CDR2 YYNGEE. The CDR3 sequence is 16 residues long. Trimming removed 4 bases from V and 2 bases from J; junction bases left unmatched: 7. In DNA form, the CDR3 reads TGTGCCAGCAGCTCACGACTAGCGGGCATCACAGATACGCAGTATTTT. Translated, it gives CASSSRLAGITDTQYF.

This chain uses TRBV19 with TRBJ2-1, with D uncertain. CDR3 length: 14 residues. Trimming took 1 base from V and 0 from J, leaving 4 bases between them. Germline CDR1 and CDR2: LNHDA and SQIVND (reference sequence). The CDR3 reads CASSIGDSYNEQFF. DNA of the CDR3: TGTGCCAGTAGTATAGGAGACTCCTACAATGAGCAGTTCTTC.

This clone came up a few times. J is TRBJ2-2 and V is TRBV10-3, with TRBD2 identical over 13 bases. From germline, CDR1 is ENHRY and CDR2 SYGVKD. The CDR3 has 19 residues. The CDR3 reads CPPSGYTSGRDEPTGELFF. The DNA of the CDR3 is TGTCCGCCATCAGGTTACACTAGCGGGAGGGATGAACCTACCGGGGAGCTGTTTTTT.

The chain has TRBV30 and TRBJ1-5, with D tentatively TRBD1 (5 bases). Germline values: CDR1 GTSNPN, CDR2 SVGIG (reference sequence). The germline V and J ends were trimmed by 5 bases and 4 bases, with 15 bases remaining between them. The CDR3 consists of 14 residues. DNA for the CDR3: TGTGCCTGGGGAGGGGTTGGAGGTAATCAGCCCCAGCATTTT. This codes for CAWGGVGGNQPQHF.

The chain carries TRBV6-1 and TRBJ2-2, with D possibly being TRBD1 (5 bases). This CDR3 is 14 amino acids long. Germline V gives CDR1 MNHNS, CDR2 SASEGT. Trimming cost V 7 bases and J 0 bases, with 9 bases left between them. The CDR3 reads CASTPGSNTGELFF. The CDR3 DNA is TGTGCCAGCACCCCAGGGTCGAACACCGGGGAGCTGTTTTTT.

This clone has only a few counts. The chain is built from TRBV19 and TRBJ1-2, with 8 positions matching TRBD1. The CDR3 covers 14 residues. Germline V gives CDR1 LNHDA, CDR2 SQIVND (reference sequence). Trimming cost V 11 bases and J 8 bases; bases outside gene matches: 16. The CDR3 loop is CAVNRAGGDRGYTF. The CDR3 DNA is TGTGCCGTTAATCGGGCAGGGGGCGATAGGGGCTACACCTTC.

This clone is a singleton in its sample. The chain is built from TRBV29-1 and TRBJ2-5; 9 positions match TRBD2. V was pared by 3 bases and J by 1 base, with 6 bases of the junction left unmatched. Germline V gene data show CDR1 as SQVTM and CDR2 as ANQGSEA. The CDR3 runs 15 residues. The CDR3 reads CSVEGAGGLQETQYF. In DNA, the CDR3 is TGCAGCGTTGAGGGAGCGGGAGGCCTCCAAGAGACCCAGTACTTC.

CDR3 DNA: TGCGCCAGCAGCCAAGATGACAGACTTGGGCGGGACATTCAGTACTTC. Translating it yields CASSQDDRLGRDIQYF. The rearrangement uses TRBV4-1 and TRBJ2-4; D is tentatively TRBD1 or TRBD2 (5 bases each). The CDR3 extends over 16 amino acids. Per the germline V gene, CDR1 is MGHRA and CDR2 is YSYEKL. Trimming pared 0 bases from V and 8 bases from J, leaving 17 bases between.

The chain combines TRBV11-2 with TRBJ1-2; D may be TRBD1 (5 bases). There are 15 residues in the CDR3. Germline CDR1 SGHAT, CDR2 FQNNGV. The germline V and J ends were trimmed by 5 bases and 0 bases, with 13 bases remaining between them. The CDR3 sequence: CASSRTDRPNYGYTF. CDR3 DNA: TGTGCCAGCAGCCGGACCGACAGACCTAACTATGGCTACACCTTC.

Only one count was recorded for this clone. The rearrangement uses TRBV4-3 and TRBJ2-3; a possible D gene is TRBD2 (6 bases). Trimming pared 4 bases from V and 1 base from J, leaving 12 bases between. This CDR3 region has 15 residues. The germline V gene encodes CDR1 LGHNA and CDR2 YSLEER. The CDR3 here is CASSLREPGTDTQYF. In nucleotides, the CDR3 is TGCGCCAGCAGCCTCCGGGAGCCGGGCACAGATACGCAGTATTTT.

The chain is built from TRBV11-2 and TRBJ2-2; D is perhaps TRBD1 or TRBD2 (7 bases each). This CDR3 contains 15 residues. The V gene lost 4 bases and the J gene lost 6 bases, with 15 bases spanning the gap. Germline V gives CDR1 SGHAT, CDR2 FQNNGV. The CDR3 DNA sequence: TGTGCCAGCAGCTCCTTACAGGGGAGGGCCGGGGAGCTGTTTTTT. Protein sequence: CASSSLQGRAGELFF.

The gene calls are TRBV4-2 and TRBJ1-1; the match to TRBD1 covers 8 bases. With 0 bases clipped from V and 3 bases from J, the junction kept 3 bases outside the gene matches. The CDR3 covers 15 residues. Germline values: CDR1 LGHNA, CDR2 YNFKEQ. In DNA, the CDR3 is TGTGCCAGCAGCCAAGATGGACAGGGTCACACTGAAGCTTTCTTT. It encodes CASSQDGQGHTEAFF.

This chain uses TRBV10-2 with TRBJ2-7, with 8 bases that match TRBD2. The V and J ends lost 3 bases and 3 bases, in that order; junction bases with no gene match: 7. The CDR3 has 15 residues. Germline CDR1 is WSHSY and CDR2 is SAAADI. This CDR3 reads CASSDYRLAGYEQYF. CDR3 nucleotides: TGCGCCAGCAGTGATTATAGGCTAGCGGGCTACGAGCAGTACTTC.